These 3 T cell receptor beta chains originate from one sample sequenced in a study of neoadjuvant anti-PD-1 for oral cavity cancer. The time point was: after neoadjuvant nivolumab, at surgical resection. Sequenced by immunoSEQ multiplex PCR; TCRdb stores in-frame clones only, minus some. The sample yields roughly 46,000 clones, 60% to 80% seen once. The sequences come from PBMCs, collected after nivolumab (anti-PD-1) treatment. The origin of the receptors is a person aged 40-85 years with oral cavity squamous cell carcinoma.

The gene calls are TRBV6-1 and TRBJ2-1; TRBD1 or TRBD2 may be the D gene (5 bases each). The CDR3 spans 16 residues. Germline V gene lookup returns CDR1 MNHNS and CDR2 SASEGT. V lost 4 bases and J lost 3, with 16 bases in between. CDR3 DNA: TGTGCCAGCAGTGGACCAAGGGGACCTAGCTACAATGAGCAGTTCTTC. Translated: CASSGPRGPSYNEQFF.

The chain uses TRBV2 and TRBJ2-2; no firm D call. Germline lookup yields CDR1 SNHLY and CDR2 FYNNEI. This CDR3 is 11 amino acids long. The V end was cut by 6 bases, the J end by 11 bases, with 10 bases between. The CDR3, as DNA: TGTGCCAGCAGGGATGTCGACGAGCTGTTTTTT. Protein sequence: CASRDVDELFF.

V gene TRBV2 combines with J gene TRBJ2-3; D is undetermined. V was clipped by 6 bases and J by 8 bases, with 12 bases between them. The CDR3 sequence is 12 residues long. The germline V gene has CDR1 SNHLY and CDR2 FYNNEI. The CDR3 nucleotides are TGTGCCAGCAGCCCGAGAACCGTTACGCAGTATTTT. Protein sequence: CASSPRTVTQYF. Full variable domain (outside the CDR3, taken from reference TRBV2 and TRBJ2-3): EPEVTQTPSHQVTQMGQEVILRCVPISNHLYFYWYRQILGQKVEFLVSFYNNEISEKSEIFDDQFSVERPDGSNFTLKIRSTKLEDSAMYFCASSPRTVTQYFGPGTRLTVL.